This TCR beta chain comes out of a study of cytomegalovirus exposure and HLA in healthy donors. Study outcomes and limitations: The authors later found TCR association rates varying by HLA locus, with DRB1 most and HLA-C fewest. Later analysis identified around 15,000 TCR beta sequences associated with HLA alleles, using a false discovery rate threshold of 0.05.

Trimming cost V 2 bases and J 8 bases, with 16 bases left between them. Germline CDR1 is PRHDT and CDR2 is FYEKMQ (reference sequence). CDR3 length equals 15 residues. Note on this clone: The antigen is undetermined.

Among the donors, all were healthy bone marrow donors. PCR primers comprised 60 Vbeta and 13 Jbeta primers. Profiled with immunoSEQ multiplex PCR; TCRdb holds only in-frame clones, not every one. The table includes roughly 160,000 clones, more than 75% detected once. The TCR originated in a man younger than 30 in good health and CMV-seropositive. The sample taken for sequencing was PBMCs. The chain joins TRBV13 to TRBJ2-1; tentative D call: TRBD2 (7 bases). The DNA for the CDR3 is TGTGCCAGCAGCTTAAGGGGGGAGGGGCATCATGAGCAGTTCTTC. This codes for CASSLRGEGHHEQFF.